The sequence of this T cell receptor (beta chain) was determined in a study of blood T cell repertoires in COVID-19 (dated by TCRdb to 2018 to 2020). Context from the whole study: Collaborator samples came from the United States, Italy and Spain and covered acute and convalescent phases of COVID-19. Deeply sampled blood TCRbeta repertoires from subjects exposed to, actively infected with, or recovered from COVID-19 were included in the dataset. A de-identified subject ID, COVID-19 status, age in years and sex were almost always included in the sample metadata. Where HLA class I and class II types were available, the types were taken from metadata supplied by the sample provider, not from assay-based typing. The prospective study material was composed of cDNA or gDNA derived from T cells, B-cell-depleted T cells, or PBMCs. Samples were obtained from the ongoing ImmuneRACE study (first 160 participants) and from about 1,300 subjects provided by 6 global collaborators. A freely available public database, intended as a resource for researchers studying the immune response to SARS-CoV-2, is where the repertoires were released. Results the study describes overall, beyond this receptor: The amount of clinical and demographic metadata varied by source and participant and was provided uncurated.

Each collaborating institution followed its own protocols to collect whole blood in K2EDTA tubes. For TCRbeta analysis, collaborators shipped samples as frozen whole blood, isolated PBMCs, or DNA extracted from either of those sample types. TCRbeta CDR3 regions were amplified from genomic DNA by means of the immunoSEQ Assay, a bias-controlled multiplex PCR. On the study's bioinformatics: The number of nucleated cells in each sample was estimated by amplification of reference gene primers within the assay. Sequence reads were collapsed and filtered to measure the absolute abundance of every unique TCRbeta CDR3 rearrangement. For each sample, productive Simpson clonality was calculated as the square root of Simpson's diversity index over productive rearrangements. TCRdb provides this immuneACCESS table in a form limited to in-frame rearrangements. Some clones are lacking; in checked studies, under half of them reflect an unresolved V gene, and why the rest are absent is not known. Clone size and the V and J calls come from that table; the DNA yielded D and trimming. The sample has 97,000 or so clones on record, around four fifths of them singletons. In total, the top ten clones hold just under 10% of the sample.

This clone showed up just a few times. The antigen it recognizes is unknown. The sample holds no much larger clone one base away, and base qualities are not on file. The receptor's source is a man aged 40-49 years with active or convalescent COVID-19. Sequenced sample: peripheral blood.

CDR3 loop: CASAFSGGERELFF. Read as DNA, the sequence is TGTGCTAGTGCCTTTAGCGGGGGCGAGCGGGAGCTGTTTTTT. The chain is encoded by TRBV12-5 joined to TRBJ2-2; 9 central nucleotides agree with TRBD2. Trimming accounts for 7 bases at V and 9 bases at J, while the number of junction bases matched to no gene is 9. From the cysteine through the phenylalanine, the CDR3 covers 14 amino acids. Only CDR3 DNA remains: 42 bases, in frame from the first base. The CDR1 and CDR2 encoded by the germline V gene are LGHNT and FRNRAP.